There are many counts of the clone carrying this T cell receptor (beta chain). As yet, its antigen is unknown. One entry per CDR3 protein, called by TCRdb with MiXCR from the 5' RACE reads. The top ten hold approximately 15% of the sample, which has some 200,000 distinct CDR3 sequences, about 7.3% seen once. The record originates from a study of CD8 T cells in ankylosing spondylitis. Study outcomes and limitations: In ankylosing spondylitis blood, a motif of roughly eight highly homologous TCR beta variants appeared characteristic. Disease-linked clones reportedly concentrated significantly in matched ankylosing spondylitis synovial fluid.

This CDR3 is 15 amino acids long. V was cut by 3 bases and J by 8 bases, with 19 bases left in between. Germline V gene data show CDR1 as MGHRA and CDR2 as YSYEKL. The rearrangement links TRBV4-1 to TRBJ1-2; no firm D call. The sequencing sample was made of blood, either unsorted or a sorted T cell fraction (not recorded which). The TCR comes from a male donor with ankylosing spondylitis. The CDR3 region is CASSQMVGSGGGYTF. The CDR3 bases are TGCGCCAGCAGCCAGATGGTGGGGAGCGGTGGAGGCTACACCTTC.